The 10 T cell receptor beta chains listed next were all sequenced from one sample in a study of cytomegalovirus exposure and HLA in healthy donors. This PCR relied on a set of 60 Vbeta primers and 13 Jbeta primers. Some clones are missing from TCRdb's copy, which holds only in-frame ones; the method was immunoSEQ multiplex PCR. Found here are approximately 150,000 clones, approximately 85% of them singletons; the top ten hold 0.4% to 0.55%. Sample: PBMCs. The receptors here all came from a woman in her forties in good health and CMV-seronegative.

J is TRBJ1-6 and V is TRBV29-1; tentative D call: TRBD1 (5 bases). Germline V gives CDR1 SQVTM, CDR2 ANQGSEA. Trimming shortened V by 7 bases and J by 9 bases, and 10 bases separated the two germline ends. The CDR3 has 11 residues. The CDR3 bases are TGCAGCGACCCAGGGTTTTCACCCCTCCACTTT. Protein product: CSDPGFSPLHF.

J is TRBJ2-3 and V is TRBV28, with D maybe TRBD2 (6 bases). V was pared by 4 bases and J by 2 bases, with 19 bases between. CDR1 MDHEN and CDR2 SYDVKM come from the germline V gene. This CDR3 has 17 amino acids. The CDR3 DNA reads TGTGCCAGCAGTTCCGGGAGCCTAGAGGGGCTCACAGATACGCAGTATTTT. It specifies CASSSGSLEGLTDTQYF.

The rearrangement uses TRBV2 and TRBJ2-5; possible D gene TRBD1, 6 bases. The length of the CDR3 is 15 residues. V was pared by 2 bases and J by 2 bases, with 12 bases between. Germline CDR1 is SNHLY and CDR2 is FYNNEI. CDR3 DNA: TGTGCCAGCAGTGAACCCAGGACAGTACAAGAGACCCAGTACTTC. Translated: CASSEPRTVQETQYF.

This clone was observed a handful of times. CDR3: CASSTYHQPQHF. Written as DNA, the CDR3 is TGTGCCAGTAGTACTTATCATCAGCCCCAGCATTTT. V gene TRBV19 combines with J gene TRBJ1-5; no definite D call. Germline CDR1 and CDR2: LNHDA and SQIVND (reference sequence). Trimming pared 4 bases from V and 5 bases from J, leaving 6 bases between. The CDR3 length is 12 residues. The whole variable domain, filled in from reference TRBV19 and TRBJ1-5, reads DGGITQSPKYLFRKEGQNVTLSCEQNLNHDAMYWYRQDPGQGLRLIYYSQIVNDFQKGDIAEGYSVSREKKESFPLTVTSAQKNPTAFYLCASSTYHQPQHFGDGTRLSIL.

CDR3: CASSEAWEGHSYEQYF. The CDR3 DNA follows: TGTGCCAGCAGTGAGGCATGGGAGGGCCACTCCTACGAGCAGTACTTC. This chain connects TRBV2 to TRBJ2-7, with 7 bases lining up with TRBD2. In germline, CDR1 is SNHLY, CDR2 FYNNEI. Unmatched junction bases numbered 8, after V lost 3 bases and J lost 0 bases. CDR3 length: 16 residues.

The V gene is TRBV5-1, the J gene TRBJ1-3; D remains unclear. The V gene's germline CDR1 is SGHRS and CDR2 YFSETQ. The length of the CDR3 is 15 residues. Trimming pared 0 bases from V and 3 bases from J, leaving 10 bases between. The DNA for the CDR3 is TGCGCCAGCAGCTTGGAGGCGGGTTATGGAAACACCATATATTTT. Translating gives CASSLEAGYGNTIYF.

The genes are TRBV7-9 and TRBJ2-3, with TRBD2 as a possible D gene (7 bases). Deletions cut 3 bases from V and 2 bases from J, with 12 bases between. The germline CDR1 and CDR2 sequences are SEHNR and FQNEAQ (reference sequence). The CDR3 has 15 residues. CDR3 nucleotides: TGTGCCAGCAGCTTGGGGGCGGGAGTCACAGATACGCAGTATTTT. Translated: CASSLGAGVTDTQYF.

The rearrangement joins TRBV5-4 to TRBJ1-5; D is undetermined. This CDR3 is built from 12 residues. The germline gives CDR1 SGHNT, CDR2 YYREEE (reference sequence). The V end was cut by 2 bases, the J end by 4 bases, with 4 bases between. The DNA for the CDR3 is TGTGCCAGCAGCTTCCAGAATCAGCCCCAGCATTTT. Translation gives CASSFQNQPQHF. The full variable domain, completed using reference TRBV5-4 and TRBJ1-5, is ETGVTQSPTHLIKTRGQQVTLRCSSQSGHNTVSWYQQALGQGPQFIFQYYREEENGRGNFPPRFSGLQFPNYSSELNVNALELDDSALYLCASSFQNQPQHFGDGTRLSIL.

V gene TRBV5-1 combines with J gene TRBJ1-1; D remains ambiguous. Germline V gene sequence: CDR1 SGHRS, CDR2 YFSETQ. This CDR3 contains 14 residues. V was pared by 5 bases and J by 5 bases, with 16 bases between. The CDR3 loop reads CASSPSGSGTEAFF. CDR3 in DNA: TGCGCCAGCAGTCCCTCGGGGAGTGGGACTGAAGCTTTCTTT.

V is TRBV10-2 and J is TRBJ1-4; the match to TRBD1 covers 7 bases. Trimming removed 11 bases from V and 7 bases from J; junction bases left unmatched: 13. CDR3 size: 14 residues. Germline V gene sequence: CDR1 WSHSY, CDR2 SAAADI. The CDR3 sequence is CAASRRGQGEKLFF. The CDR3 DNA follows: TGCGCCGCCTCTCGGAGGGGGCAGGGTGAAAAACTGTTTTTT.